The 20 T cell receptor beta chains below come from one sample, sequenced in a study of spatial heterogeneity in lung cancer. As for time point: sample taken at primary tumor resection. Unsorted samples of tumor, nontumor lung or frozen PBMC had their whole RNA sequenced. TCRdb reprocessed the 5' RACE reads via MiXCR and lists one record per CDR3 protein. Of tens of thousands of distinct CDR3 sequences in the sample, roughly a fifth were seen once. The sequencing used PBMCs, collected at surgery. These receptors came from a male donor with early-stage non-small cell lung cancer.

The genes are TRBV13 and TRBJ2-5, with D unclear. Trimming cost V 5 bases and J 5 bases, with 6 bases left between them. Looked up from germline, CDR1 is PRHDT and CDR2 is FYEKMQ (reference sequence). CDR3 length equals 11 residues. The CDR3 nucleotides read TGTGCCAGCAGCGACGGGGAGACCCAGTACTTC. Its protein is CASSDGETQYF.

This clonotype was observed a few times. The CDR3 protein is CASSLGRSHANYGYTF. The CDR3 DNA sequence: TGTGCCAGCAGTTTGGGACGGTCACACGCTAACTATGGCTACACCTTC. The V call is TRBV28, the J call TRBJ1-2; D may be TRBD1 (5 bases). CDR1 MDHEN and CDR2 SYDVKM come from the germline V gene. The CDR3 length is 16 residues. V dropped 3 bases and J dropped 0 bases, with 14 bases sitting between them.

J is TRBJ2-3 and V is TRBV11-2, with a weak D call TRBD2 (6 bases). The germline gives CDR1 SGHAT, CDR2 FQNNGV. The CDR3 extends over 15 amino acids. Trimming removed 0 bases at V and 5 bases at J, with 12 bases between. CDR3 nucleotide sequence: TGTGCCAGCAGCTTAGATGGGGCCGGGGGAGATACGCAGTATTTT. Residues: CASSLDGAGGDTQYF.

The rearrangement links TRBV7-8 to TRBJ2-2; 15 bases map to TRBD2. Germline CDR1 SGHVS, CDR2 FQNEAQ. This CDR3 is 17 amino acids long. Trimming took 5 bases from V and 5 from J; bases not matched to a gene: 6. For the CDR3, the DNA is TGTGCCAGCAGCCCCCGGACTAGCGGGGGGGGTACCGGGGAGCTGTTTTTT. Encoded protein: CASSPRTSGGGTGELFF.

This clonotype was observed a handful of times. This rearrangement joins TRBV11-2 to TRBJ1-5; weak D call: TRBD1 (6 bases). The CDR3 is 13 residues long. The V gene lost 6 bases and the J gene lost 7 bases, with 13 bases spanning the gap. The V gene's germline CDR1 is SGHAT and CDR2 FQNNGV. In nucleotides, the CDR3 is TGTGCCAGCAGTCCGGGACAAGAACAGCCCCAGCATTTT. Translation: CASSPGQEQPQHF.

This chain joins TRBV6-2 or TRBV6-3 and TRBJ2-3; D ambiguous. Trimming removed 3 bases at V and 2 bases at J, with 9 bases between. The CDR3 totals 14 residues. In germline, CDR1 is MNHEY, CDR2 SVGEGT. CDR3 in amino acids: CASSYYGITDTQYF. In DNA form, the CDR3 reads TGTGCCAGCAGTTATTATGGAATCACAGATACGCAGTATTTT.

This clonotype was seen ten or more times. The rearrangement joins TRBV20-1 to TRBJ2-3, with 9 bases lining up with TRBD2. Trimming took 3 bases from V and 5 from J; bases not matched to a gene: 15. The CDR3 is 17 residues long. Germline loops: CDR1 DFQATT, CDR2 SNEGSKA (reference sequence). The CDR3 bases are TGCAGTGCTAGGCCCTTGAGGCTAGCGGGAAAAGGAGATACGCAGTATTTT. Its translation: CSARPLRLAGKGDTQYF.

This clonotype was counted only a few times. CDR3 residues: CASGLGPGPKYEQYF. The CDR3 coding sequence is TGTGCTAGTGGTCTAGGACCGGGACCCAAATACGAGCAGTACTTC. This sequence joins TRBV12-5 and TRBJ2-7, with D tentatively TRBD1 or TRBD2 (5 bases each). Germline CDR1 LGHNT, CDR2 FRNRAP. CDR3 length: 15 amino acids. Trimming removed 5 bases from V and 4 bases from J, with 18 bases in between.

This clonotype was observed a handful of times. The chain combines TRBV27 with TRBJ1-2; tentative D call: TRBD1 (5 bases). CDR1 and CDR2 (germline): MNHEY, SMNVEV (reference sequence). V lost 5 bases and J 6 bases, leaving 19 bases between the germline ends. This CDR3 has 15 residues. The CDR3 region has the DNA TGTGCCAGCAGTATACAGGCCGCTTGGGGTAATGGCTACACCTTC. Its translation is CASSIQAAWGNGYTF.

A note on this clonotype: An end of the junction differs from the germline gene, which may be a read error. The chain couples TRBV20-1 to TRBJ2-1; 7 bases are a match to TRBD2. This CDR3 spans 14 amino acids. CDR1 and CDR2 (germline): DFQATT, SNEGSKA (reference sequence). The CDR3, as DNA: TGCAGTGCTAGCGGATGGGAGGGGTACAATGAGCAGTTGTTC. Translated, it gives CSASGWEGYNEQLF.

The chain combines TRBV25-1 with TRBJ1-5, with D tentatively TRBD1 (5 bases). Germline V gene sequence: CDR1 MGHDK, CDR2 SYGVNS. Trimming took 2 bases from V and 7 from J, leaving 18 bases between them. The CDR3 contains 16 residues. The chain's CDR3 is CASSERAREHRQPQHF. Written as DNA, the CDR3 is TGTGCCAGCAGTGAAAGGGCTCGGGAACACAGGCAGCCCCAGCATTTT.

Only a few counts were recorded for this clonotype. CDR3 protein: CASSPPGRVNTEAFF. The CDR3 coding sequence is TGTGCCAGCAGTCCGCCGGGACGGGTGAACACTGAAGCTTTCTTT. The gene calls are TRBV28 and TRBJ1-1; a weak D match, TRBD1 (5 bases). V dropped 5 bases and J dropped 0 bases, with 13 bases sitting between them. The CDR3 has 15 residues. CDR1 and CDR2 from the germline V gene are MDHEN and SYDVKM.

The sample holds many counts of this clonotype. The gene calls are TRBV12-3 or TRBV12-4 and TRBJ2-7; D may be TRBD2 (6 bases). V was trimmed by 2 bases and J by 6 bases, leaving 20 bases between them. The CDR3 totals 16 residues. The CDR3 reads CASSLNGGPKGFEQYF. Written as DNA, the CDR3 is TGTGCCAGCAGTTTAAACGGGGGACCGAAGGGGTTCGAGCAGTACTTC.

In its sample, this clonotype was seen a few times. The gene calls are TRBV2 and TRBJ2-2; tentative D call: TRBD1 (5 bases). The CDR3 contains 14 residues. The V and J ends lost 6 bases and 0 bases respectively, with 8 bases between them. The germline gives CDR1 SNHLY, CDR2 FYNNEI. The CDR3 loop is CASRTVPNTGELFF. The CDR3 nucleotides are TGTGCCAGCAGGACAGTCCCGAACACCGGGGAGCTGTTTTTT.

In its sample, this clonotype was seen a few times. CDR3 protein: CASRAQTGGHTGELFF. The CDR3 DNA reads as TGTGCCAGCAGAGCACAGACGGGAGGGCATACCGGGGAGCTGTTTTTT. The rearrangement uses TRBV28 and TRBJ2-2, with 8 bases identical to TRBD2. CDR1 is MDHEN, CDR2 SYDVKM, per germline. The CDR3 has 16 residues. J lost 5 bases, V lost 6 bases, and 11 bases had no gene match.

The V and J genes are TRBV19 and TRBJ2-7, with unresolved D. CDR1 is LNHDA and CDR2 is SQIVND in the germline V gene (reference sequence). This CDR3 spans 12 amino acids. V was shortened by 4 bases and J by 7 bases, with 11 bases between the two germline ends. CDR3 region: CASSTRPGEQYF. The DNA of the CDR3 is TGTGCCAGTAGTACCCGTCCTGGGGAGCAGTACTTC.

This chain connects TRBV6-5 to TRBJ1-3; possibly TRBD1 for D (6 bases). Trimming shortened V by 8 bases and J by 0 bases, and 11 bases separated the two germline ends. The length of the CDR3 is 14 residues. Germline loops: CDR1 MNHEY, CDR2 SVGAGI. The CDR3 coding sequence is TGTGCCAGCCGAGAGGGGGGCTCTGGAAACACCATATATTTT. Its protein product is CASREGGSGNTIYF.

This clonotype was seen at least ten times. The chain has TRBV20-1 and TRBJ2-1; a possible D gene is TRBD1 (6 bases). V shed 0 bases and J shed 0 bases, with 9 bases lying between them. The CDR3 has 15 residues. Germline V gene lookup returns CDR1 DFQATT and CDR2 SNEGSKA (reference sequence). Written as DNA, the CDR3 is TGCAGTGCTAGAGAGAGGGGGAGCTCCTACAATGAGCAGTTCTTC. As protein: CSARERGSSYNEQFF.

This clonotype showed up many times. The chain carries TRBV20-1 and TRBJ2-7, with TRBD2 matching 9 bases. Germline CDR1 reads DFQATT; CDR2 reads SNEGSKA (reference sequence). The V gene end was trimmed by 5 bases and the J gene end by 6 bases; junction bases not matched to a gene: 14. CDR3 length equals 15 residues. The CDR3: CSAYSGSGSSLEQYF. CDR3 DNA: TGCAGTGCTTACTCGGGTAGCGGGAGCTCCCTCGAGCAGTACTTC.

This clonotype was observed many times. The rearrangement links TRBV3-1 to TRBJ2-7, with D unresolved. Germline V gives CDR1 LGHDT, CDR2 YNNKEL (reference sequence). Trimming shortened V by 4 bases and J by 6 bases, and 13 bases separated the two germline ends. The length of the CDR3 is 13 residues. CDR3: CASSPYSVSEQYF. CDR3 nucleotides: TGTGCCAGCAGCCCGTACTCAGTATCCGAGCAGTACTTC.